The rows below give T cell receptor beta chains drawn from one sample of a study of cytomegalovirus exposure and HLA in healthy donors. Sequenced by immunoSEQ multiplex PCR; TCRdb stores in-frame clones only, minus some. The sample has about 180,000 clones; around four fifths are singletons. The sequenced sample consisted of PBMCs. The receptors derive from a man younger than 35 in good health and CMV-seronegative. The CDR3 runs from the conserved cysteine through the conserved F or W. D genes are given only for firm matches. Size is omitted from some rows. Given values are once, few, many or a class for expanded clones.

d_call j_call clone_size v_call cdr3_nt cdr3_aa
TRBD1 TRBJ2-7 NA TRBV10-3 TGTGCCATCAGCGGGACCGGGACAGGGGATTCCGAGCAGTACTTC CAISGTGTGDSEQYF
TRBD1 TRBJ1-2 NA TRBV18 TGTGCCAGCTCACCACCGGGACAGGGGGGCTATGGCTACACCTTC CASSPPGQGGYGYTF
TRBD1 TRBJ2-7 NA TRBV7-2 TGTGCCAGCAGTTCGGACAGGGGATGGTCCTACGAGCAGTACTTC CASSSDRGWSYEQYF
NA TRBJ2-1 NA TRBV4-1 TGCGCCAGCAGCCAAGAGGGTAGGGGTGGCAATGAGCAGTTCTTC CASSQEGRGGNEQFF
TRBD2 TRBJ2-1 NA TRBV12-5 TGTGCTAGTGGTTTGGACCGACTAGCGGGAGGGCGAAATGAGCAGTTCTTC CASGLDRLAGGRNEQFF
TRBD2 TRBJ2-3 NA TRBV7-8 TGTGCCAGCAGCTTAGCCACTAGCGGGAGTCTCTCAGATACGCAGTATTTT CASSLATSGSLSDTQYF
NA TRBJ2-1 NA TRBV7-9 TGTGCCAGCAGCCGACAGACCCCTAGCTCCTACAATGAGCAGTTCTTC CASSRQTPSSYNEQFF
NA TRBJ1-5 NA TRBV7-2 TGTGCCAGCAGCTTAGTGGGGAGTAGCAATCAGCCCCAGCATTTT CASSLVGSSNQPQHF
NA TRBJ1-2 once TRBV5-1 TGCGCCAGCAGCTTCCAGACTATCTATGGCTACACCTTC CASSFQTIYGYTF
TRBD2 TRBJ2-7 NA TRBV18 TGTGCCAGCTCACCACGTGGTCTAGCGGGACGCACCTACGAGCAGTACTTC CASSPRGLAGRTYEQYF
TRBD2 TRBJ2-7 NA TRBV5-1 TGCGCCAGCAGGGGGGAGCTAGCGGGGGGCGAGCAGTACTTC CASRGELAGGEQYF
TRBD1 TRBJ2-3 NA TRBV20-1 TGCAGTGCTACCCTCCAGGGGGCGCAGTATTTT CSATLQGAQYF
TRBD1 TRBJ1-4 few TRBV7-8 TGTGCCAGCAGCTCACAGGGGGCCCCAACTAATGAAAAACTGTTTTTT CASSSQGAPTNEKLFF
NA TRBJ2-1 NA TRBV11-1 TGTGCCAGCAGCTTAGCGGGGGGCTCCTACAATGAGCAGTTCTTC CASSLAGGSYNEQFF
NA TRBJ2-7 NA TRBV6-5 TGTGCCAGTTCTCCCGGGACACCAGCCTACGAGCAGTACTTC CASSPGTPAYEQYF
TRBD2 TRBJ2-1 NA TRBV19 TGTGCCAGTACAATGGTAGCGGGAGCCAATGAGCAGTTCTTC CASTMVAGANEQFF
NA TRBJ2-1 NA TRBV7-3 TGTGCCAGCAGCTTTACCAAAGAGAGTGAGCAGTTCTTC CASSFTKESEQFF
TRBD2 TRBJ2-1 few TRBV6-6 TGTGCCAGCAGTTACGAACTAGCGGGAGGCCACAATGAGCAGTTCTTC CASSYELAGGHNEQFF
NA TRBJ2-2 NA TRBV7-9 TGTTCCAGCAGCTTTTGGCCCTCGAACACCGGGGAGCTGTTTTTT CSSSFWPSNTGELFF
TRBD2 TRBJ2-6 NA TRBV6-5 TGTGCCAGCAGTTATGGACTAGCTGGGGCCAACGTCCTGACTTTC CASSYGLAGANVLTF
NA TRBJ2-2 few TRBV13 TGTGCCAGCAGCCACCGGACAAGAAGGGTCGGCGGGGAGCTGTTTTTT CASSHRTRRVGGELFF
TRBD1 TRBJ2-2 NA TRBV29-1 TGCAGCGTGGATGGGGACAGGGGGACGGGGGGGCTGTTTTTT CSVDGDRGTGGLFF
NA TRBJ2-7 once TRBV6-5 TGTGCCAGCGATCGCCCGGAGGACTGCGGGAACGAGCAGTACTTC CASDRPEDCGNEQYF
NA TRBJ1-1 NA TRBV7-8 TGTGCCAGCAGCCCAGGTGACAGACAGAACACTGAAGCTTTCTTT CASSPGDRQNTEAFF
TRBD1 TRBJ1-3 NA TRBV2 TGTGCCAGCAGTTATAGGGGGCTCTGGAACACCATATATTTT CASSYRGLWNTIYF
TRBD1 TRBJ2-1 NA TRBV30 TGTGCCTGGAGTCACGGGACAGGGTCTCATGAGCAGTTCTTC CAWSHGTGSHEQFF
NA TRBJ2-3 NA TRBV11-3 TGTGCCAGCAGCTTAAAAACAGCGCAGTATTTT CASSLKTAQYF
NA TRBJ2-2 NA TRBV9 TGTGCCAGCAGCGTAGTTGAGGGCGCGAACACCGGGGAGCTGTTTTTT CASSVVEGANTGELFF
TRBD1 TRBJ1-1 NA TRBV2 TGTGCCAGCAGGCGACAGGGGGCGCGGGAAGCTTTCTTT CASRRQGAREAFF
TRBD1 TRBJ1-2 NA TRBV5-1 TGCGCCAGCAGCTTGGGACAGGGTGGCAGTGATGGCTACACCTTC CASSLGQGGSDGYTF
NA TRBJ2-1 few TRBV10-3 TGTGCCATCAGTGAGTCCAGGACAGCTCTTATCAATGAGCAGTTCTTC CAISESRTALINEQFF
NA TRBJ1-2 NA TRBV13 TGTGCCAGCAGCTCAACCCACAGGGTTGGCTACACCTTC CASSSTHRVGYTF
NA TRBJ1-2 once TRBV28 TGTGCCAGCAGCCAAAAGGGGGTCTATGGCTACACCTTC CASSQKGVYGYTF
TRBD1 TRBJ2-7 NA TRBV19 TGTGCCAGTAGTACCCGTACAGGGGACCTCTACGAGCAGTACTTC CASSTRTGDLYEQYF
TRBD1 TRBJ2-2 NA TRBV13 TGTGCCAGTGGGACAGGGGGAGGAACCGGGGAGCTGTTTTTT CASGTGGGTGELFF
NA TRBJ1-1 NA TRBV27 TGTGCCAGCAGCATCCGGGAAAACACTGAAGCTTTCTTT CASSIRENTEAFF
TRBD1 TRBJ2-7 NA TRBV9 TGTGCCAGCAGCGGGGGACAGGGGAGCTCCTACGAGCAGTACTTC CASSGGQGSSYEQYF
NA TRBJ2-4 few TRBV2 TGTGCCAGCAGTGAAGAGCTGTTAGCCAAAAACATTCAGTACTTC CASSEELLAKNIQYF
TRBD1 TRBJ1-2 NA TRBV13 TGTGCCAGCAGCTCACGAGTGACAGGGGACTATGGCTACACCTTC CASSSRVTGDYGYTF
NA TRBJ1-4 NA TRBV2 TGTGCCAGCAGGATGACAACGGTTAATGAAAAACTGTTTTTT CASRMTTVNEKLFF